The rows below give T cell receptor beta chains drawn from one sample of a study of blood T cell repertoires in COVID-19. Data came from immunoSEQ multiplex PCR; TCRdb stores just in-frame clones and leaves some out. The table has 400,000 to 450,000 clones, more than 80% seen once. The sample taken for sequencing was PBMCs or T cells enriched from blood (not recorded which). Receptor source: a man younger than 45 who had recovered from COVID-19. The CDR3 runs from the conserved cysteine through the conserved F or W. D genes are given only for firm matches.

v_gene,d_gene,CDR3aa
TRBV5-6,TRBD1,CASTSRDRGFSGYTF
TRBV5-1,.,CASSPGSSEAEKLFF
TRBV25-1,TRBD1,CASRRTGVGEQYF
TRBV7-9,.,CASSLRQGELFF
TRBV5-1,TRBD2,CASSLVPSGSGTYEQYF
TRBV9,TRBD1,CASSGEGQGSYGYTF
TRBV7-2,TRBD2,CASSFGKREGPDTQYF
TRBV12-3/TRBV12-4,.,CASSFSFDYGYTF
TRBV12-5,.,CASGYDRNSNQPQHF
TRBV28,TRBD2,CASRESGRTYNEQFF
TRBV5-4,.,CASSFRGNAYEQYF
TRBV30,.,CAWDRVGEQFF
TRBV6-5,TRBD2,CASSYSAGGQSYEQYF
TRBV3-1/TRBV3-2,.,CASSIPRGAGANVLTF
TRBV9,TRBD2,CASSTQGLAGGPYDEQFF
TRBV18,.,CASSPGRTTEAFF
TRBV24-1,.,CATSGPQGTEQFF
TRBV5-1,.,CASSSTGDQPQHF
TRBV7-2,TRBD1,CASSPQTGGVGTEAFF
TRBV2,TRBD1,CASSFDRDGNTIYF
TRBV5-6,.,CASSSQAEQYF
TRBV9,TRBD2,CASSDPGLGLSTQETQYF
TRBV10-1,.,CASGGGEGNEQFF
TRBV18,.,CASSPPGPTSFYGYTF
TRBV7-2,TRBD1,CASSPHPGTGNQYF
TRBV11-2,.,CASSLGVQTQETQYF
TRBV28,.,CASSLPGQNTEAFF
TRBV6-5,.,CAIAIFEAFF
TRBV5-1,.,CASSLGGRGETQYF
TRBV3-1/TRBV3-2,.,CASSQGAPIGAFF
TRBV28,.,CASSFLLGAGNTIYF
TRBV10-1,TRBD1,CASSRTGRNEQFF
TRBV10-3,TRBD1,CAINRDRAAGVDSPLHF
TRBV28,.,CASSSDSNNEQFF
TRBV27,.,CASSFNRYTEAFF
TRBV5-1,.,CASSRAGPWTEAFF
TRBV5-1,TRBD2,CASSLDGRGRGDTQYF
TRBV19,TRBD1,CASSIATARDRVPQNQETQYF
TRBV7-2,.,CASSSRRVTGELFF
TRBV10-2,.,CASSAAAENIQYF
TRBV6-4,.,CASRESGERAPPYEQYF
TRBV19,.,CASSPGDTDTQYF
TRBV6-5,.,CASSKGQRKGEQYF
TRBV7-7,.,CASSLGPAGGSGNTIYF
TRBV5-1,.,CASSLDGRRGLYNEQFF
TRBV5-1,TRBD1,CASSSQGAQSGNTIYF
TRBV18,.,CASSPLWQGEKLFF
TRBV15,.,CATSRDSGDTQYF
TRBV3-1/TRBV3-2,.,CASGSRRSSGYTF
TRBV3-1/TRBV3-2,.,CASSQATGAAETQYF
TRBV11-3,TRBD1,CASSLVDRDSYSYGYTF
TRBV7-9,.,CASSSIRGGSRTEAFF
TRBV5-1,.,CASSFGAADTQYF
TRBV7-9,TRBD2,CASSLATSGEVSGANVLTF
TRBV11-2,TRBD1,CASSLGQGVVNEQFF
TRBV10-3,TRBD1,CAISEGTGVPYEQYF
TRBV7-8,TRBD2,CASSSDRTSGSTDTQYF
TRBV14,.,CASSPLPQPGTEAFF
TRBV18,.,CATGQGVGYGYTF